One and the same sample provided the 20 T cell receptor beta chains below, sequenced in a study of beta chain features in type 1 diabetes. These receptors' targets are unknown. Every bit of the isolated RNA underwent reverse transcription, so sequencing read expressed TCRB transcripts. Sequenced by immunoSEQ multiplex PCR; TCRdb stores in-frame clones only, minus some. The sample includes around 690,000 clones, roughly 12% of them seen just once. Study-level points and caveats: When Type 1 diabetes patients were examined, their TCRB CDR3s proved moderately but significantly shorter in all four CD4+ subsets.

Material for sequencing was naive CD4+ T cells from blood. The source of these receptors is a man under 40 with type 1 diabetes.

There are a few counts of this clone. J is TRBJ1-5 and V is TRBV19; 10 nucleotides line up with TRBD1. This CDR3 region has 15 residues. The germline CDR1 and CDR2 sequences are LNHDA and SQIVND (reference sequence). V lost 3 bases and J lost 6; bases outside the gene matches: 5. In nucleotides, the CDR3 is TGTGCCAGTAGTATCGACAGGGGGCAGATTCAGCCCCAGCATTTT. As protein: CASSIDRGQIQPQHF.

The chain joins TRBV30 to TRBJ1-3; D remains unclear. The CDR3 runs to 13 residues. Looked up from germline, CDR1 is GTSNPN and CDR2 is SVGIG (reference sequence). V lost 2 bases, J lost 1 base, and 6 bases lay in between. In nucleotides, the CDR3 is TGTGCCTGGAGTCCCCTGTCTGGAAACACCATATATTTT. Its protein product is CAWSPLSGNTIYF.

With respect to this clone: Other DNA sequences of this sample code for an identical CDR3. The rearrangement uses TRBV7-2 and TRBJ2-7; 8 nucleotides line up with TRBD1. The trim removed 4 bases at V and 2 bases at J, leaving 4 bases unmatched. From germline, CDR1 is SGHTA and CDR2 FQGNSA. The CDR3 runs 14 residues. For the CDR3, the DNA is TGTGCCAGCAGCTCGAGGACAGGGACCTACGAGCAGTACTTC. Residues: CASSSRTGTYEQYF.

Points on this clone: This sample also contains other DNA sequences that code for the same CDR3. The CDR3 DNA sequence: TGTGCCAGCAGCTTAGATCCTAGCTCCTACGAGCAGTACTTC. Protein: CASSLDPSSYEQYF. The chain couples TRBV7-6 to TRBJ2-7, with D unresolved. Per germline, CDR1 SGHVS and CDR2 FNYEAQ. The length of the CDR3 is 14 residues. Deletions cut 1 base from V and 0 bases from J, with 7 bases between.

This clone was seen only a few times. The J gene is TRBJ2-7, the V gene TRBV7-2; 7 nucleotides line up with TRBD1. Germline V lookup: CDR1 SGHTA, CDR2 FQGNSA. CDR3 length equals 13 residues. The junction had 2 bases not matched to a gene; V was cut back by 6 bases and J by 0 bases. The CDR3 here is CASSWTGSYEQYF. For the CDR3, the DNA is TGTGCCAGCAGTTGGACAGGCTCCTACGAGCAGTACTTC.

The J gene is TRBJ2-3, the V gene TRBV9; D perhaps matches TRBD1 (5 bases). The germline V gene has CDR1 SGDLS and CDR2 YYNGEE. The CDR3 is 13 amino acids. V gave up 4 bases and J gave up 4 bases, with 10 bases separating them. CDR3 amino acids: CASSLQGPDTQYF. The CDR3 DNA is TGTGCCAGCAGCCTCCAGGGCCCAGATACGCAGTATTTT. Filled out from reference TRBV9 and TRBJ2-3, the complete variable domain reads DSGVTQTPKHLITATGQRVTLRCSPRSGDLSVYWYQQSLDQGLQFLIQYYNGEERAKGNILERFSAQQFPDLHSELNLSSLELGDSALYFCASSLQGPDTQYFGPGTRLTVL.

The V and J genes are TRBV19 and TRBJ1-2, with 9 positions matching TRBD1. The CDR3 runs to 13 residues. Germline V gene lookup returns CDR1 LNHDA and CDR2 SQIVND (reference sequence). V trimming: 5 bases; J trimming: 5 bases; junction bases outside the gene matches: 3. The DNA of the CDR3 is TGTGCCAGTAGTCCGGGACAGGGATATGGCTACACCTTC. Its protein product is CASSPGQGYGYTF.

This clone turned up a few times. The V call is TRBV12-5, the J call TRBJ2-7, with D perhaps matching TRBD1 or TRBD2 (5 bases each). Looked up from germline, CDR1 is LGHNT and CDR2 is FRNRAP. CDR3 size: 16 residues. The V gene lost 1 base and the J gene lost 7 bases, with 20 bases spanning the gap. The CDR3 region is CASGLDPGRSDWEQYF. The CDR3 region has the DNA TGTGCTAGTGGTTTGGACCCGGGACGGAGCGACTGGGAGCAGTACTTC. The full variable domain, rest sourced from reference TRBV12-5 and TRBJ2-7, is DARVTQTPRHKVTEMGQEVTMRCQPILGHNTVFWYRQTMMQGLELLAYFRNRAPLDDSGMPKDRFSAEMPDATLATLKIQPSEPRDSAVYFCASGLDPGRSDWEQYFGPGTRLTVT.

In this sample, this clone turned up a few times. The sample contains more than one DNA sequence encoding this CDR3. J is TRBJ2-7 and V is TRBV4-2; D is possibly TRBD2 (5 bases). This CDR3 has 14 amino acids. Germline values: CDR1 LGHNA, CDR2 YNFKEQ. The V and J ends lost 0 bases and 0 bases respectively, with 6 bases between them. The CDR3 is CASSQERVSYEQYF. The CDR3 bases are TGTGCCAGCAGCCAAGAGAGGGTCTCCTACGAGCAGTACTTC.

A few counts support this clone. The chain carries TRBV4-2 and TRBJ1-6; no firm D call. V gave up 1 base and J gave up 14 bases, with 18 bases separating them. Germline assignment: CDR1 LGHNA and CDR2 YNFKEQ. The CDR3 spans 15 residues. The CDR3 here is CASSQVSPESVSLHF. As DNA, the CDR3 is TGTGCCAGCAGCCAAGTGTCTCCGGAGTCCGTCTCCCTCCACTTT.

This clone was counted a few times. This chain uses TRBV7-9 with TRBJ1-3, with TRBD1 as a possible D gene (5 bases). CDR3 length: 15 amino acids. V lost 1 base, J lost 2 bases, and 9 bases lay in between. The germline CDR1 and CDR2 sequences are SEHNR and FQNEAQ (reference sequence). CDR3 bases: TGTGCCAGCAGCTTAGAGACAGATCCTGGAAACACCATATATTTT. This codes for CASSLETDPGNTIYF.

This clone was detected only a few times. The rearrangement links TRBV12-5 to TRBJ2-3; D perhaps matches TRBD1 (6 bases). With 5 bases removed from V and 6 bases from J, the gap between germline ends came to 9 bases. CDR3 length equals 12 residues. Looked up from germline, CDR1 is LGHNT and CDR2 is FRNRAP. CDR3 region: CASGPGEDTQYF. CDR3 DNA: TGTGCTAGTGGTCCAGGGGAGGATACGCAGTATTTT.

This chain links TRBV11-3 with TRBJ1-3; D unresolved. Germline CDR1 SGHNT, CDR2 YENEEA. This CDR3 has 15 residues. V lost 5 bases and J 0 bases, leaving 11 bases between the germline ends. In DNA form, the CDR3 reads TGTGCCAGCAGCCCCAGGCGGAGCTCTGGAAACACCATATATTTT. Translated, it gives CASSPRRSSGNTIYF.

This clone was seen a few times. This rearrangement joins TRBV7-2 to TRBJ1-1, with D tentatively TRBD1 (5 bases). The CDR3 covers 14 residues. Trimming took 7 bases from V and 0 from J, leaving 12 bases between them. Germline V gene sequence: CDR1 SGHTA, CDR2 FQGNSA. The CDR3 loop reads CASKRGEMNTEAFF. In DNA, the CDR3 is TGTGCCAGCAAACGAGGGGAGATGAACACTGAAGCTTTCTTT. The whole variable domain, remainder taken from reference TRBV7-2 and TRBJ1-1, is GAGVSQSPSNKVTEKGKDVELRCDPISGHTALYWYRQSLGQGLEFLIYFQGNSAPDKSGLPSDRFSAERTGGSVSTLTIQRTQQEDSAVYLCASKRGEMNTEAFFGQGTRLTVV.

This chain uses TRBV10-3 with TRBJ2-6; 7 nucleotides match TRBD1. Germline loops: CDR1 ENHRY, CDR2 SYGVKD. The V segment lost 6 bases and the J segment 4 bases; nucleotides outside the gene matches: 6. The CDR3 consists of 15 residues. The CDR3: CAIRPGGAGANVLTF. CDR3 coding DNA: TGTGCCATCAGGCCAGGGGGTGCGGGGGCCAACGTCCTGACTTTC.

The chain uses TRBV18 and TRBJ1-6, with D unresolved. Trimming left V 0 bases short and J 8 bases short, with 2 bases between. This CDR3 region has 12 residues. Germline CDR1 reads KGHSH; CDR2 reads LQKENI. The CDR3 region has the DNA TGTGCCAGCTCACCACCGGATTCACCCCTCCACTTT. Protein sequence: CASSPPDSPLHF.

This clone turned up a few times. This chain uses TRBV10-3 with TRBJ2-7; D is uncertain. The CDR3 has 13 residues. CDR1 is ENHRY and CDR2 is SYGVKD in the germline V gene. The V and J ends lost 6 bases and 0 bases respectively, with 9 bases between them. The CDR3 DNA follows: TGTGCCATCAGGGCGTTTAGCTCCTACGAGCAGTACTTC. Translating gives CAIRAFSSYEQYF.

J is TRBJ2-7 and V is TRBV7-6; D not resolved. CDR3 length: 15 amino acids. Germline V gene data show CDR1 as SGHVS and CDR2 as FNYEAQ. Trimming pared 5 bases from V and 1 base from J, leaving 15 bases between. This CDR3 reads CASSQGPPGSYEQYF. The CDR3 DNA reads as TGTGCCAGCAGCCAAGGACCCCCAGGATCCTACGAGCAGTACTTC.

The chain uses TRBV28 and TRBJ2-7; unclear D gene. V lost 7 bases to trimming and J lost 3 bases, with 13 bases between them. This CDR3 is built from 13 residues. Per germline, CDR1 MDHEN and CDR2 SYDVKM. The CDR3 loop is CASTRGTGYEQYF. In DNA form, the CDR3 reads TGTGCCAGCACTCGAGGTACGGGCTACGAGCAGTACTTC.

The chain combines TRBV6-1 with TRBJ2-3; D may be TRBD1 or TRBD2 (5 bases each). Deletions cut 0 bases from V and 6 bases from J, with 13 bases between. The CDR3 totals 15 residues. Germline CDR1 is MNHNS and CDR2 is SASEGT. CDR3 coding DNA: TGTGCCAGCAGTGAAGCCACGCGGGCAGGGGATACGCAGTATTTT. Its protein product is CASSEATRAGDTQYF.